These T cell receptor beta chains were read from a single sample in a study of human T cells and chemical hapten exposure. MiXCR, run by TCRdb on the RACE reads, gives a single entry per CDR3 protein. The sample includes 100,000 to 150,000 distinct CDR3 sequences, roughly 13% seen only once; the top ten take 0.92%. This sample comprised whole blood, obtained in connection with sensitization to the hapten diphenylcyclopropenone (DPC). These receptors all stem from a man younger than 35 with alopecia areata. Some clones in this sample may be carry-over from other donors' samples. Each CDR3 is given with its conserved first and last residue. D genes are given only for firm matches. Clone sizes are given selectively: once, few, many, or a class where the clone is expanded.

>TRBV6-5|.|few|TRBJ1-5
TGTGCCAGCAGCCGAACAGGCCTCTCTCATCAGCCCCAGCATTTT
CASSRTGLSHQPQHF
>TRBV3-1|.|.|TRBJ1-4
TGTGCCAGCAGCCAAAACCTCGGCAGGGAAAAACTGTTTTTT
CASSQNLGREKLFF
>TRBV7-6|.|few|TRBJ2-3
TGTGCCAGCAGCTCAAGTACAGGTCGGAGCTCCACAGATACGCAGTATTTT
CASSSSTGRSSTDTQYF
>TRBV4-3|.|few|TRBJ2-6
TGCGCCAGCAGCCAGCAGGGGTACGATATTCTGACTTTC
CASSQQGYDILTF
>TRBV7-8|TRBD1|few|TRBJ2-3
TGTGCCAGCAGCGATACAGGGGAAACAGATACGCAGTATTTT
CASSDTGETDTQYF
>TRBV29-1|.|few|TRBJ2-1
TGCAGCGTCCGGGTGAACAATGAGCAGTTCTTC
CSVRVNNEQFF
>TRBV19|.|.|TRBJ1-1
TGTGCCAGTAGCCTGCCGCGGAGAGGGAAGAACACTGAAGCTTTCTTT
CASSLPRRGKNTEAFF
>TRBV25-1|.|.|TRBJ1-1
TGTGCCAGCAGTGGTCGAAGGGGGGCCATGAACACTGAAGCTTTCTTT
CASSGRRGAMNTEAFF
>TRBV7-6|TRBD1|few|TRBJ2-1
TGTGCCAGCAGCTTATCAAGGACAGGGGACTACAATGAGCAGTTCTTC
CASSLSRTGDYNEQFF
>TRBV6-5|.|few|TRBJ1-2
TGTGCCAGCAGTTACGACTGGAGCAGGGAAGGGTATGGCTACACCTTC
CASSYDWSREGYGYTF
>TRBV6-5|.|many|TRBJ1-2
TGTGCCAGCAGTCTCCTACAGGGACGGGGAAACTATGGCTACACCTTC
CASSLLQGRGNYGYTF
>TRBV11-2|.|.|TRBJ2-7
TGTGCCAGCAGCCCAGGGCTCTACGCCTACGAGCAGTACTTC
CASSPGLYAYEQYF
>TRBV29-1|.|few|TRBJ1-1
TGCAGCGTTGAAGATCCGGGCGAAGCTTTCTTT
CSVEDPGEAFF
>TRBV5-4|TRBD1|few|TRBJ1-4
TGTGCCAGCAGCCCCGGACAGGGGCGAACTAATGAAAAACTGTTTTTT
CASSPGQGRTNEKLFF
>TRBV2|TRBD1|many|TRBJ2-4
TGTGCCAGCCAAAAGGACAGGGTAGCCAAAAACATTCAGTACTTC
CASQKDRVAKNIQYF
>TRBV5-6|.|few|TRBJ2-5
TGTGCCAGCAGCTTGTTTTGGGCCTTGGGCGCGTCTCAAGAGACCCAGTACTTC
CASSLFWALGASQETQYF
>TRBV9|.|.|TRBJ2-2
TGTGCCAGCAGCGTAGCCGAGCGCACCGGGGAGCTGTTTTTT
CASSVAERTGELFF
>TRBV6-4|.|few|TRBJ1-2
TGTGCCAGCAGTGACTCAAACAGCTATGGCTACACCTTC
CASSDSNSYGYTF
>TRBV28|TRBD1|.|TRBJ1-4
TGTGCCACGGGACAGCTGGATGAAAAACTGTTTTTT
CATGQLDEKLFF
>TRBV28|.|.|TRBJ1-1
TGTGCCAGCAGTTTCCTTCATACATCCATGAACACTGAAGCTTTCTTT
CASSFLHTSMNTEAFF
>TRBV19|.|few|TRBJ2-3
TGTGCCAGTAGTAGAGGTCAGAGTTTTGCAGATACGCAGTATTTT
CASSRGQSFADTQYF
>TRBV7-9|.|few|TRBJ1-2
TGTGCCAGCAGCCCCCTACAAGGACTCTATGGCTACACCTTC
CASSPLQGLYGYTF